The rows below give T cell receptor beta chains drawn from one sample of a study of vaccination and CD4 T cells after COVID-19. These receptors are not linked to any known antigen. A single record per CDR3 protein comes from TCRdb applying MiXCR to the PCR reads. The sample records fewer than 20,000 distinct CDR3 sequences, 50% to 65% being singletons. The sequencing here drew on CD4+ T cells from blood, cultured in vitro, taken before SARS-CoV-2 vaccination. These receptors were collected from a human donor who had recovered from COVID-19. Each CDR3 is given with its conserved first and last residue. The D gene is left open where the match is weak. A row's size may be missing; if present it is once, few, many or a size class.

v_call: TRBV20-1
j_call: TRBJ2-5
d_call: NA
clone_size: NA
cdr3_nt: TGCAGTGCTAGATCGGCCCACGGAGGGGAGACCCAGTACTTC
cdr3_aa: CSARSAHGGETQYF

v_call: TRBV7-2
j_call: TRBJ1-1
d_call: NA
clone_size: NA
cdr3_nt: TGTGCCAGCAGCGAGGTGACTGAAGCTTTCTTT
cdr3_aa: CASSEVTEAFF

v_call: TRBV20-1
j_call: TRBJ1-1
d_call: NA
clone_size: once
cdr3_nt: TGCAGTGCTACCTATGGACTAGAATTGAACACTGAAGCTTTCTTT
cdr3_aa: CSATYGLELNTEAFF

v_call: TRBV7-2
j_call: TRBJ2-3
d_call: TRBD2
clone_size: NA
cdr3_nt: TGTGCCAGCAGCTCAGGGACTAGCCGAACCACAGATACGCAGTATTTT
cdr3_aa: CASSSGTSRTTDTQYF

v_call: TRBV7-8
j_call: TRBJ1-3
d_call: NA
clone_size: NA
cdr3_nt: TGTGCCAGCAGCAAAACCGGGACTGCAACTGGAAACACCATATATTTT
cdr3_aa: CASSKTGTATGNTIYF

v_call: TRBV21-1
j_call: TRBJ2-1
d_call: NA
clone_size: few
cdr3_nt: TGTGCCAGCAACCGACTAGCGGGAGTCAATGAGCAGTTCTTC
cdr3_aa: CASNRLAGVNEQFF

v_call: TRBV7-3
j_call: TRBJ2-7
d_call: NA
clone_size: NA
cdr3_nt: TGTGCCAGCAGCTTACAGGGCGGCTACGAGCAGTACTTC
cdr3_aa: CASSLQGGYEQYF

v_call: TRBV7-9
j_call: TRBJ2-5
d_call: TRBD2
clone_size: few
cdr3_nt: TGTGCCAGCACCCCAGGACTAGCGGGTTTACAAGAGACCCAGTACTTC
cdr3_aa: CASTPGLAGLQETQYF

v_call: TRBV2
j_call: TRBJ1-2
d_call: TRBD1
clone_size: once
cdr3_nt: TGTGCCAGCAGTGATGGGACAGGGGGCCATGGCTACACCTTC
cdr3_aa: CASSDGTGGHGYTF

v_call: TRBV6-1
j_call: TRBJ1-2
d_call: TRBD1
clone_size: few
cdr3_nt: TGTGCCAGCAGCCAAGGGAGGGGGCCGGGCTACACCTTC
cdr3_aa: CASSQGRGPGYTF

v_call: TRBV20-1
j_call: TRBJ2-5
d_call: NA
clone_size: NA
cdr3_nt: TGCAGTGCTAGAGATCCAATGACAGGAGGGGTTCAGACCCAGTACTTC
cdr3_aa: CSARDPMTGGVQTQYF

v_call: TRBV7-7
j_call: TRBJ2-5
d_call: NA
clone_size: NA
cdr3_nt: TGTGCCAGCAGCTTAGATCTCGGGGGGCTGGGACAAGAGACCCAGTACTTC
cdr3_aa: CASSLDLGGLGQETQYF

v_call: TRBV6-2/TRBV6-3
j_call: TRBJ2-2
d_call: NA
clone_size: NA
cdr3_nt: TGTGCCAGCAGTGTCACCCGGGAGCTGTTTTTT
cdr3_aa: CASSVTRELFF

v_call: TRBV28
j_call: TRBJ1-2
d_call: NA
clone_size: NA
cdr3_nt: TGTGCCAGCAGTCCCCGAGGTTCAGGAACCTATGGCTACACCTTC
cdr3_aa: CASSPRGSGTYGYTF

v_call: TRBV7-2
j_call: TRBJ2-5
d_call: TRBD2
clone_size: few
cdr3_nt: TGTGCCAGCAGCCCGTCAAATAGGCCGGGACTAACACAAGAGACCCAGTACTTC
cdr3_aa: CASSPSNRPGLTQETQYF

v_call: TRBV7-2
j_call: TRBJ2-7
d_call: NA
clone_size: NA
cdr3_nt: TGTGCCAGCAGCTCGTCCTCCTACGAGCAGTACTTC
cdr3_aa: CASSSSSYEQYF

v_call: TRBV6-1
j_call: TRBJ1-2
d_call: NA
clone_size: NA
cdr3_nt: TGTGCCAGCACGGGGGGCGGCTATGGCTACACCTTC
cdr3_aa: CASTGGGYGYTF

v_call: TRBV7-9
j_call: TRBJ1-1
d_call: NA
clone_size: NA
cdr3_nt: TGTGCCAGCAGCTTAGGGACGGACACTGAAGCTTTCTTT
cdr3_aa: CASSLGTDTEAFF

v_call: TRBV20-1
j_call: TRBJ2-1
d_call: TRBD2
clone_size: once
cdr3_nt: TGCAGTGATAGGCTAGCGGGAGTTAACGAGCAGTTCTTC
cdr3_aa: CSDRLAGVNEQFF

v_call: TRBV20-1
j_call: TRBJ2-5
d_call: NA
clone_size: NA
cdr3_nt: TGCAGTGCTCCACCGACAGGGAGGCGGGAGACCCAGTACTTC
cdr3_aa: CSAPPTGRRETQYF

v_call: TRBV7-8
j_call: TRBJ2-7
d_call: TRBD2
clone_size: NA
cdr3_nt: TGTGCCAGCAGCTTAGTGCGGGAGGCCTACGAGCAGTACTTC
cdr3_aa: CASSLVREAYEQYF

v_call: TRBV7-2
j_call: TRBJ2-3
d_call: NA
clone_size: NA
cdr3_nt: TGTGCCAGCAGCTTAGCGCCGGGACACATGTATTTT
cdr3_aa: CASSLAPGHMYF

v_call: TRBV7-2
j_call: TRBJ2-5
d_call: NA
clone_size: NA
cdr3_nt: TGTGCCAGCAGCTTAGCCCTCCGAGCCCAGTACTTC
cdr3_aa: CASSLALRAQYF

v_call: TRBV6-2/TRBV6-3
j_call: TRBJ2-3
d_call: TRBD2
clone_size: NA
cdr3_nt: TGTGCCAGCACCGACCCCGGACTAGCGGAGAGCACAGATACGCAGTATTTT
cdr3_aa: CASTDPGLAESTDTQYF

v_call: TRBV28
j_call: TRBJ2-4
d_call: NA
clone_size: NA
cdr3_nt: TGTGCCAGCAGCCTTATTATAGCCAAAAACATTCAGTACTTC
cdr3_aa: CASSLIIAKNIQYF

v_call: TRBV20-1
j_call: TRBJ2-5
d_call: TRBD2
clone_size: NA
cdr3_nt: TGCAGTGCTAGAGATGGGGATCAGCGGGAGGGCCTTTGGGAGACCCAGTACTTC
cdr3_aa: CSARDGDQREGLWETQYF

v_call: TRBV7-2
j_call: TRBJ1-2
d_call: TRBD1
clone_size: few
cdr3_nt: TGTGCCAGCAGCCTGGACAGGGGAGAGTGGAATGGCTACACCTTC
cdr3_aa: CASSLDRGEWNGYTF

v_call: TRBV20-1
j_call: TRBJ1-6
d_call: TRBD1
clone_size: few
cdr3_nt: TGCAGCTACGGGACAGACTATAATTCACCCCTCCACTTT
cdr3_aa: CSYGTDYNSPLHF

v_call: TRBV15
j_call: TRBJ2-3
d_call: NA
clone_size: few
cdr3_nt: TGTGCCACCAGCAGAGATCGGATGCAGGGGAGTGGAGATACGCAGTATTTT
cdr3_aa: CATSRDRMQGSGDTQYF

v_call: TRBV20-1
j_call: TRBJ2-1
d_call: TRBD2
clone_size: NA
cdr3_nt: TGCAGTGCCCCCCGCGTCGGCCTAGCGGAGGGGATTGGGGGGAATGAGCAGTTCTTC
cdr3_aa: CSAPRVGLAEGIGGNEQFF

v_call: TRBV20-1
j_call: TRBJ2-3
d_call: NA
clone_size: NA
cdr3_nt: TGCAGTGCTCCGGGAGTTAGCACAGATACGCAGTATTTT
cdr3_aa: CSAPGVSTDTQYF

v_call: TRBV5-4
j_call: TRBJ2-5
d_call: TRBD2
clone_size: NA
cdr3_nt: TGTGCCAGCAGCTTGGCCGGCGGGGGGCAGGGAATAGAGACCCAGTACTTC
cdr3_aa: CASSLAGGGQGIETQYF

v_call: TRBV24-1
j_call: TRBJ1-2
d_call: NA
clone_size: NA
cdr3_nt: TGTGCCACCAGTGCTTCGGACTATGGCTACACCTTC
cdr3_aa: CATSASDYGYTF

v_call: TRBV6-4
j_call: TRBJ2-3
d_call: TRBD2
clone_size: NA
cdr3_nt: TGTGCCAGCAGTTTTAGCGGGAGTAACACAGATACGCAGTATTTT
cdr3_aa: CASSFSGSNTDTQYF

v_call: TRBV20-1
j_call: TRBJ2-2
d_call: TRBD2
clone_size: NA
cdr3_nt: TGCAGTGCTAAAGCGGGAGGGTTCGGGGAGCTGTTTTTT
cdr3_aa: CSAKAGGFGELFF

v_call: TRBV20-1
j_call: TRBJ1-1
d_call: TRBD1
clone_size: NA
cdr3_nt: TGCAGTGCTAGATCCGGACAGGGGGACACTGAAGCTTTCTTT
cdr3_aa: CSARSGQGDTEAFF

v_call: TRBV28
j_call: TRBJ2-7
d_call: TRBD1
clone_size: NA
cdr3_nt: TGTGCCAGCAGTGACCGGACAGGGATCGGCAACGAGCAGTACTTC
cdr3_aa: CASSDRTGIGNEQYF

v_call: TRBV2
j_call: TRBJ1-5
d_call: TRBD1
clone_size: NA
cdr3_nt: TGTGCCAGCAACACACAGGGGGCGCATAATCAGCCCCAGCATTTT
cdr3_aa: CASNTQGAHNQPQHF

v_call: TRBV7-8
j_call: TRBJ2-3
d_call: NA
clone_size: few
cdr3_nt: TGTGCCAGCAAAGTTCGGGATTTTGGAGATACGCAGTATTTT
cdr3_aa: CASKVRDFGDTQYF

v_call: TRBV20-1
j_call: TRBJ2-5
d_call: TRBD1
clone_size: NA
cdr3_nt: TGCAGTGCAGACGGGACAGCGGAAGGGATTCAAGAGACCCAGTACTTC
cdr3_aa: CSADGTAEGIQETQYF

v_call: TRBV28
j_call: TRBJ1-6
d_call: NA
clone_size: NA
cdr3_nt: TGTGCCAGCAGTTCCAGAACAGGGCTTTCCTATAATTCACCCCTCCACTTT
cdr3_aa: CASSSRTGLSYNSPLHF

v_call: TRBV6-1
j_call: TRBJ2-1
d_call: NA
clone_size: NA
cdr3_nt: TGTGCCACCCAGGGCGGGATTAATGAGCAGTTCTTC
cdr3_aa: CATQGGINEQFF

v_call: TRBV21-1
j_call: TRBJ2-7
d_call: NA
clone_size: NA
cdr3_nt: TGTGCCAGCAGCAAAGTACGAACCCGCAAGTACTTC
cdr3_aa: CASSKVRTRKYF

v_call: TRBV6-1
j_call: TRBJ1-2
d_call: TRBD1
clone_size: few
cdr3_nt: TGTGCCAGCAGTCCCGGGACAGGGGGCCGGGGCTATGGCTACACCTTC
cdr3_aa: CASSPGTGGRGYGYTF

v_call: TRBV11-2
j_call: TRBJ2-3
d_call: NA
clone_size: few
cdr3_nt: TGTGCCAGCAGTCGGCCCGGGGCAGATACGCAGTATTTT
cdr3_aa: CASSRPGADTQYF